This T cell receptor beta chain was sequenced in a study of blood T cell repertoires in COVID-19. The V gene end was trimmed by 1 base and the J gene end by 9 bases; junction bases not matched to a gene: 2. This CDR3 is built from 15 residues. The germline V gene has CDR1 LGHDT and CDR2 YNNKEL (reference sequence). Data came from immunoSEQ multiplex PCR; TCRdb stores just in-frame clones and leaves some out. The profile shows about 100,000 clones, about 89% of them singletons. This sequence joins TRBV3-1 (or the pseudogene TRBV3-2) and TRBJ1-6, with 11 bases fitting TRBD1. The sample taken for sequencing was peripheral blood. The sequence came from a young woman with acute or convalescent COVID-19. The DNA of the CDR3 is TGTGCCAGCAGCCAAGGGGGGACAGGGGGTTCACCCCTCCACTTT. It codes for CASSQGGTGGSPLHF.